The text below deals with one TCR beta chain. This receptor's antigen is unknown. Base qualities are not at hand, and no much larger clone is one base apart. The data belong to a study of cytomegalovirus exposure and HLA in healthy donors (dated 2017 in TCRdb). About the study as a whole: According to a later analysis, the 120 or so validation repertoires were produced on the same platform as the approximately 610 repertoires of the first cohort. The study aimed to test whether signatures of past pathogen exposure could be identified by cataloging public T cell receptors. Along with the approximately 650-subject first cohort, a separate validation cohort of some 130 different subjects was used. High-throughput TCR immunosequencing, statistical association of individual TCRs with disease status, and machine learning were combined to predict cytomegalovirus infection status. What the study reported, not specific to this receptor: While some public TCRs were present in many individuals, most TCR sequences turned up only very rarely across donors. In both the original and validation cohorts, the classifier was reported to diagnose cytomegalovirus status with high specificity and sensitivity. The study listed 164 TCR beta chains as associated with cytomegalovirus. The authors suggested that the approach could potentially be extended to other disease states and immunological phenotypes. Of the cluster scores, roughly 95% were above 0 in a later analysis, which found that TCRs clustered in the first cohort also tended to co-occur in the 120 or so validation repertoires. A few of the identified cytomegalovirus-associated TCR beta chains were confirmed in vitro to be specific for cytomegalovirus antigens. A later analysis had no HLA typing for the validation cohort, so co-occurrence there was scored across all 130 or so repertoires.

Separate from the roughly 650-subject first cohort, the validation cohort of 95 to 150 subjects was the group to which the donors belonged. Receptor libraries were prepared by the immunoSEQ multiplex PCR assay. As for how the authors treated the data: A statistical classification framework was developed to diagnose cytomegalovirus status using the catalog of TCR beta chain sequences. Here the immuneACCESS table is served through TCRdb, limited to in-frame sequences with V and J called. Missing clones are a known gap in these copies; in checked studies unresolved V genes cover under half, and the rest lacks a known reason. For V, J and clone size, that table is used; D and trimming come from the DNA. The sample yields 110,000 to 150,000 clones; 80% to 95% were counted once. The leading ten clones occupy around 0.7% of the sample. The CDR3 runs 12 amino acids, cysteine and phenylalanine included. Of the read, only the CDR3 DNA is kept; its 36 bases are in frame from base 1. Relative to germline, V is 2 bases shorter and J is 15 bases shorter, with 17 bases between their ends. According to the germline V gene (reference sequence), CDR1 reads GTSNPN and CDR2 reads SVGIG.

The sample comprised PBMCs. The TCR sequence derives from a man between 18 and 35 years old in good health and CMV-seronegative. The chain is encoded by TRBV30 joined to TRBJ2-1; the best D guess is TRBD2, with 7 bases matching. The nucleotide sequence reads TGTGCCTGGAGTCTCAGCGGGGACAATCTGTTCTTC. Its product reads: CAWSLSGDNLFF.